This entry concerns a single TCR beta chain. Its antigen is not identified. Both 60 Vbeta primers and 13 Jbeta primers went into the PCR. Per the original data handling: Later analysis identified around 85 million unique TCR beta chains, 10 million to 12 million shared. The method was immunoSEQ multiplex PCR; TCRdb's version includes in-frame clones alone and lacks a portion of them. The V and J calls and the clone size are those of that table, but D and trimming were determined from the DNA. This table has some 100,000 clones, 75% appearing once. The CDR3 extends over 15 amino acids. Germline V gene sequence: CDR1 MNHEY, CDR2 SMNVEV (reference sequence). V was pared by 0 bases and J by 0 bases, with 8 bases between. This entry is derived from a study of cytomegalovirus exposure and HLA in healthy donors. Study-level background: There were under 130 million unique TCR beta sequences, drawn from about 179 million T cells, in an earlier analysis. Broader study findings: In a later analysis, an Asian-associated ancestry cluster reportedly showed fewer N-insertions than the 666-donor mean.

The chain is built from TRBV27 and TRBJ2-5; no reliable D call. This TCR came from a woman under 30 in good health and CMV-seropositive. The material sequenced was PBMCs. CDR3 sequence (DNA): TGTGCCAGCAGTTTATCGTGGGCAGACCAAGAGACCCAGTACTTC. It translates to CASSLSWADQETQYF.